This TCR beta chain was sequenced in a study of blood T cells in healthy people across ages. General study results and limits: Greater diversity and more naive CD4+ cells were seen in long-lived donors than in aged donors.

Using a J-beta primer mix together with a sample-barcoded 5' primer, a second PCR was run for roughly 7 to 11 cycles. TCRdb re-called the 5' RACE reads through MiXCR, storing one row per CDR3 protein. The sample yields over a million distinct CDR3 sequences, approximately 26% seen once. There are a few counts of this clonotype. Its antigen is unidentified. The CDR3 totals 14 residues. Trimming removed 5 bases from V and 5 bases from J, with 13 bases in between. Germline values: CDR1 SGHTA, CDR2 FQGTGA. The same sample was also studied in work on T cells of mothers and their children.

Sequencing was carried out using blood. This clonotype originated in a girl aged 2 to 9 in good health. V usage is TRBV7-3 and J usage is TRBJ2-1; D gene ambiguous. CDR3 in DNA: TGTGCCAGCAGCCCAGGACGGTCAAACAATGAGCAGTTCTTC. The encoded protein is CASSPGRSNNEQFF.